A selection of T cell receptor beta chains follows, all from one sample in a study of blood T cell repertoires in COVID-19. Libraries were prepared by immunoSEQ multiplex PCR; TCRdb keeps only in-frame clonotypes and omits some of them. The data contain about 220,000 clones, 60% to 85% of them seen just once; the ten biggest clones take up around 7.7%. Sequenced sample: peripheral blood. The receptors were sampled from a woman in her 70s with acute or convalescent COVID-19. Each CDR3 is given with its conserved first and last residue. The order of the fields is clone size, V gene, CDR3 length, D gene, J gene, CDR3 DNA, CDR3 protein. A D gene is named only where the DNA matches it firmly. Rows may omit the clone size; those that give it use once, few, many or a size class.

>once|TRBV19|16|TRBD2|TRBJ2-4
TGTGCCAGTAATTTTGGACTAGGGACTAGCCGAAACATTCAGTACTTC
CASNFGLGTSRNIQYF
>NA|TRBV3-1/TRBV3-2|17|TRBD1|TRBJ1-6
TGTGCCAGCAGCCAAGATCTAAGGGGGCTCGGTAATTCACCCCTCCACTTT
CASSQDLRGLGNSPLHF
>NA|TRBV2|16|TRBD1|TRBJ2-2
TGTGCCAGCAGCCCCCGGGACAGGTCGAACACCGGGGAGCTGTTTTTT
CASSPRDRSNTGELFF
>NA|TRBV6-5|14|TRBD1|TRBJ2-1
TGTGCCAGCGTGGGGCAGGGGGCTTACAATGAGCAGTTCTTC
CASVGQGAYNEQFF
>NA|TRBV9|14|NA|TRBJ2-2
TGTGCCAGCAGCGTAGCAGGGAACACCGGGGAGCTGTTTTTT
CASSVAGNTGELFF
>NA|TRBV4-1|17|TRBD1|TRBJ2-7
TGCGCCAGCAGCCAAGCCGCCCCTAGGACAGGGAGCTACGAGCAGTACTTC
CASSQAAPRTGSYEQYF
>NA|TRBV19|18|NA|TRBJ1-4
TGTGCCAGTAGTCCCCCCCTGGGGGGGCGCGGATCTAATGAAAAACTGTTTTTT
CASSPPLGGRGSNEKLFF
>NA|TRBV2|13|NA|TRBJ2-7
TGTGCCAGCAGCGGGGGGCGCTCCTACGAGCAGTACTTC
CASSGGRSYEQYF
>few|TRBV10-1|10|NA|TRBJ2-7
TGCGCCAGCGGGCCCTACGAGCAGTACTTC
CASGPYEQYF
>NA|TRBV21-1|15|NA|TRBJ2-5
TGTGCCAGCAGCGTGGGTGGGGGCCCCCAAGAGACCCAGTACTTC
CASSVGGGPQETQYF
>NA|TRBV24-1|19|TRBD2|TRBJ2-3
TGTGCCACCAGTGACCCTAGCGGGGGGGCCGATCTTAGCACAGATACGCAGTATTTT
CATSDPSGGADLSTDTQYF
>NA|TRBV24-1|12|NA|TRBJ1-2
TGTGCCACCAGTGAGACAGGCTATGGCTACACCTTC
CATSETGYGYTF
>NA|TRBV6-5|13|TRBD1|TRBJ1-1
TGTGCCTACCGGGGACAGGCGAACACTGAAGCTTTCTTT
CAYRGQANTEAFF
>NA|TRBV5-6|13|NA|TRBJ2-5
TGTGCCAGCAGCTTTTGGGCCGCGGAGACCCAGTACTTC
CASSFWAAETQYF
>NA|TRBV7-2|15|TRBD2|TRBJ2-5
TGTGCCAGCAGCTTAGCGAAGGGGCGGGGGGGCCTCCAGTACTTC
CASSLAKGRGGLQYF
>NA|TRBV11-2|14|TRBD1|TRBJ1-5
TGTGCCAGCAGCCTGGGACAGGGTAATCAGCCCCAGCATTTT
CASSLGQGNQPQHF
>NA|TRBV27|13|NA|TRBJ1-5
TGTGCCAGCAGGCGTCAAGGCAATCAGCCCCAGCATTTT
CASRRQGNQPQHF
>NA|TRBV11-3|14|TRBD1|TRBJ2-7
TGTGCCAGCAGCTACGCAGGGACAGGGGTTGAGCAGTACTTC
CASSYAGTGVEQYF